This T cell receptor beta chain was captured in a study of cytomegalovirus exposure and HLA in healthy donors. Germline CDR1 reads MNHEY; CDR2 reads SMNVEV (reference sequence). Trimming shortened V by 0 bases and J by 4 bases, and 12 bases separated the two germline ends. CDR3 size: 15 residues. The PCR had 60 Vbeta and 13 Jbeta primers. Here immunoSEQ multiplex PCR was the method, and the copy in TCRdb shows in-frame clones only, minus some. The table records 150,000 to 200,000 clones, about four fifths of them present only once. Sequences were obtained from PBMCs. The chain couples TRBV27 to TRBJ1-2; D might be TRBD1 (6 bases). This TCR derives from a man aged 30-40 years in good health and CMV-seropositive. The CDR3: CASSLSRGRTYGYTF. The DNA of the CDR3 is TGTGCCAGCAGTTTATCCAGGGGCCGCACCTATGGCTACACCTTC.